Presented here are 14 T cell receptor beta chains from one specimen sequenced in a study of cytomegalovirus exposure and HLA in healthy donors. The PCR ran on 60 Vbeta and 13 Jbeta primers. Using immunoSEQ multiplex PCR, the repertoire was profiled, and TCRdb retains in-frame clones only, with some absent. Of some 66,000 clones in the sample, roughly 78% were seen once. The sequenced material came from PBMCs. The origin of the receptors is a middle-aged man in good health and CMV-seronegative.

This chain joins TRBV19 and TRBJ1-2, with a weak D call TRBD1 (5 bases). The CDR3 sequence is 16 residues long. CDR1 is LNHDA and CDR2 is SQIVND in the germline V gene (reference sequence). V was shortened by 5 bases and J by 2 bases, with 18 bases between the two germline ends. This CDR3 is CASSARRGQNNYGYTF. In DNA, the CDR3 is TGTGCCAGTAGTGCTCGGCGGGGCCAAAACAACTATGGCTACACCTTC.

The CDR3 reads CASSLVGGGTTNEKLFF. The CDR3, as DNA: TGTGCCAGCAGCTTGGTGGGTGGCGGGACAACTAATGAAAAACTGTTTTTT. The rearrangement links TRBV5-4 to TRBJ1-4, with D hard to call. V was cut by 0 bases and J by 0 bases, with 12 bases left in between. This CDR3 has 17 amino acids. The germline CDR1 and CDR2 sequences are SGHNT and YYREEE (reference sequence).

V usage is TRBV11-2 and J usage is TRBJ1-6; no clear D gene. Germline values: CDR1 SGHAT, CDR2 FQNNGV. The germline V and J ends were trimmed by 2 bases and 6 bases, with 14 bases remaining between them. The CDR3 covers 16 residues. The CDR3, as DNA: TGTGCCAGCAGCTTAAGGGAGGGCTTTAGTAATTCACCCCTCCACTTT. This gives the protein CASSLREGFSNSPLHF. Using reference TRBV11-2 and TRBJ1-6 for the parts outside the CDR3, the full variable domain is EAGVAQSPRYKIIEKRQSVAFWCNPISGHATLYWYQQILGQGPKLLIQFQNNGVVDDSQLPKDRFSAERLKGVDSTLKIQPAKLEDSAVYLCASSLREGFSNSPLHFGNGTRLTVT.

V gene TRBV6-1 combines with J gene TRBJ1-2; D is possibly TRBD1 (6 bases). The length of the CDR3 is 13 residues. Germline V gene sequence: CDR1 MNHNS, CDR2 SASEGT. V lost 6 bases to trimming and J lost 4 bases, with 12 bases between them. The CDR3 reads CASSLDSGYGYTF. CDR3 sequence (DNA): TGTGCCAGCAGCCTGGACAGTGGCTATGGCTACACCTTC.

This clone was counted only a few times. The gene calls are TRBV5-8 and TRBJ2-5; 8 nucleotides line up with TRBD2. The CDR3 loop spans 14 amino acids. V shed 2 bases, J shed 5 bases, and the junction held 5 bases outside the gene matches. CDR1 SGHTS and CDR2 YDEGEE come from the germline V gene. This chain's CDR3 is CASSLTSGGETQYF. The CDR3, as DNA: TGTGCCAGCAGCTTAACTAGCGGAGGGGAGACCCAGTACTTC.

This clone was counted only a few times. V gene TRBV7-3 combines with J gene TRBJ1-3; 7 bases align to TRBD1. The CDR3 is 16 amino acids. Germline V gene lookup returns CDR1 SGHTA and CDR2 FQGTGA. V shed 0 bases and J 0 bases; nucleotides not matched to a gene: 2. CDR3: CASSLTGQLSGNTIYF. The CDR3 DNA reads TGTGCCAGCAGCTTAACGGGACAGCTCTCTGGAAACACCATATATTTT.

This chain joins TRBV5-6 and TRBJ2-1; weak D call: TRBD2 (5 bases). The CDR3 is made up of 13 amino acids. Germline CDR1 SGHDT, CDR2 YYEEEE. Trimming left V 0 bases short and J 10 bases short, with 11 bases between. In DNA, the CDR3 is TGTGCCAGCAGCTTGGCTAGCCTAATGGAGCAGTTCTTC. Translation: CASSLASLMEQFF.

The J gene is TRBJ2-7, the V gene TRBV6-5; 7 bases are a match to TRBD1. CDR3 length equals 14 residues. Germline lookup yields CDR1 MNHEY and CDR2 SVGAGI. J was trimmed by 4 bases and V by 6 bases; bases with no gene match: 9. The CDR3 DNA reads TGTGCCAGCAGCAGACCGGGACAGAATTACGAGCAGTACTTC. Translated: CASSRPGQNYEQYF.

The CDR3 reads CASSLSGMTDTQYF. The CDR3 region has the DNA TGTGCCAGCAGCTTGAGCGGGATGACAGATACGCAGTATTTT. The chain is built from TRBV7-2 and TRBJ2-3; TRBD2 matches at 7 bases. This CDR3 comprises 14 residues. Germline V gene data show CDR1 as SGHTA and CDR2 as FQGNSA. V lost 3 bases and J lost 3; bases outside the gene matches: 3.

The chain combines TRBV21-1 with TRBJ2-5; the table's D call TRBD1 went unverified against the DNA. TRBV21-1 is annotated as a pseudogene. CDR3 length: 16 amino acids. The CDR3, as DNA: TGTGCCAGCAGCACTGGGACAGGGGGGGCGGGAGAGACCCAGTACTTC. It is translated as CASSTGTGGAGETQYF.

The chain has TRBV5-1 and TRBJ1-1; D is uncertain. This CDR3 comprises 13 residues. V dropped 0 bases and J dropped 1 base, with 4 bases sitting between them. Germline V gene sequence: CDR1 SGHRS, CDR2 YFSETQ. The CDR3 region has the DNA TGCGCCAGCAGCTTGGCTCCGAACACTGAAGCTTTCTTT. Protein sequence: CASSLAPNTEAFF.

For the CDR3, the DNA is TGCGCCAGCAGCTCAACCTCCGGACAGATGAACACTGAAGCTTTCTTT. It encodes CASSSTSGQMNTEAFF. The V gene is TRBV5-1, the J gene TRBJ1-1; perhaps TRBD1 as D (6 bases). CDR3 size: 16 residues. Per germline, CDR1 SGHRS and CDR2 YFSETQ. Trimming stripped 3 bases from V and 0 bases from J, with 15 bases between.

CDR3 nucleotide sequence: TGTGCCAGCAGTGAATCAAGCGGGAGTCCCTACGAGCAGTACTTC. Translating it yields CASSESSGSPYEQYF. V is TRBV25-1 and J is TRBJ2-7; 8 nucleotides align to TRBD2. This CDR3 has 15 amino acids. V was pared by 1 base and J by 2 bases, with 4 bases of the junction left unmatched. The V gene's germline CDR1 is MGHDK and CDR2 SYGVNS.

The CDR3 region has the DNA TGTGCCAGTGGTGGGACAGGGGAGAGGAACGAGCAGTACTTC. Residues: CASGGTGERNEQYF. The chain carries TRBV27 and TRBJ2-7; 10 bases are shared with TRBD1. The germline gives CDR1 MNHEY, CDR2 SMNVEV (reference sequence). Trimming took 9 bases from V and 5 from J; bases not matched to a gene: 10. The length of the CDR3 is 14 residues.